This T cell receptor beta chain originates from a study of shared clonotypes between healthy human individuals. Genomic DNA from each subset was divided evenly over several immunoSEQ plates. TCRdb keeps only in-frame clones here, not all; method: immunoSEQ multiplex PCR. The data hold roughly 200,000 clones, with approximately 60% observed a single time. From germline, CDR1 is GTSNPN and CDR2 SVGIG (reference sequence). The CDR3 extends over 14 amino acids. This receptor was identified in a man aged 25-40 years in good health. Material for sequencing was memory CD4+ T cells sorted from blood. Subset reported: CD45RA-negative fraction. This chain joins TRBV30 and TRBJ1-2, with 10 bases identical to TRBD1. The CDR3 region is CASAPGQGRNGYTF. The CDR3 DNA follows: TGTGCTTCCGCGCCGGGACAGGGGAGGAATGGCTACACCTTC.